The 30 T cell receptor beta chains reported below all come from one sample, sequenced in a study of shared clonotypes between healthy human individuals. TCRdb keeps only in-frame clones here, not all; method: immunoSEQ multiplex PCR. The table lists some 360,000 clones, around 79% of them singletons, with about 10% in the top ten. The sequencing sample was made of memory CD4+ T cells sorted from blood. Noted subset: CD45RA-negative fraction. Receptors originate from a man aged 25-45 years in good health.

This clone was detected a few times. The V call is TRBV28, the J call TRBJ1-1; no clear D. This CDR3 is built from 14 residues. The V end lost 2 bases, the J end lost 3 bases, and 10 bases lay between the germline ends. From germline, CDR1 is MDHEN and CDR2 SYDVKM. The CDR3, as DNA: TGTGCCAGCAGTTTACCAACACAGCACACTGAAGCTTTCTTT. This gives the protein CASSLPTQHTEAFF.

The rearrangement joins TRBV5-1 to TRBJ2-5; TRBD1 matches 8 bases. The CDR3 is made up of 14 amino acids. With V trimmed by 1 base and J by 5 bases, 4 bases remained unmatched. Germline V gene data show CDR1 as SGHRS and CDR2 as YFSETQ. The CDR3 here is CASSLQTGVETQYF. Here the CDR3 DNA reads TGCGCCAGCAGCTTGCAGACAGGGGTGGAGACCCAGTACTTC.

The CDR3 bases are TGCGCCAGCAGACGACAGGGGGCTTCTGGGCTAAGGTCCTACAATGAGCAGTTCTTC. This sequence encodes CASRRQGASGLRSYNEQFF. This chain links TRBV5-1 with TRBJ2-7; 10 bases map to TRBD1. The end of the DNA is better explained by TRBJ2-1, so the J call may be wrong. Germline values: CDR1 SGHRS, CDR2 YFSETQ. This CDR3 has 19 residues.

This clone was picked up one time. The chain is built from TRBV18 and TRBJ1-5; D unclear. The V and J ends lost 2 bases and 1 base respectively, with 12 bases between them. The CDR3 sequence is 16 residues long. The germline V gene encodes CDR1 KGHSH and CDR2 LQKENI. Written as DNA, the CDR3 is TGTGCCAGCTCACCATTACCAGTACAGAGCAATCAGCCCCAGCATTTT. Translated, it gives CASSPLPVQSNQPQHF.

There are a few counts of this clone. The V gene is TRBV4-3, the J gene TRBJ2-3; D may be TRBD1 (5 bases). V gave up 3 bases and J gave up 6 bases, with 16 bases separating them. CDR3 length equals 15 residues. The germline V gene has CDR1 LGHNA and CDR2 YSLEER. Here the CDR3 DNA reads TGCGCCAGCAGCCACAACAGGTCTCCCGCGGATACGCAGTATTTT. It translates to CASSHNRSPADTQYF.

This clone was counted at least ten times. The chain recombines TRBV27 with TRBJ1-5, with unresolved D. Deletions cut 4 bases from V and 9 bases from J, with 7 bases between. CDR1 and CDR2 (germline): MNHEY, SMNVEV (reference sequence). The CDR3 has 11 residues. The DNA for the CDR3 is TGTGCCAGCAGTTGCGAGTGGCCCCAGCATTTT. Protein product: CASSCEWPQHF.

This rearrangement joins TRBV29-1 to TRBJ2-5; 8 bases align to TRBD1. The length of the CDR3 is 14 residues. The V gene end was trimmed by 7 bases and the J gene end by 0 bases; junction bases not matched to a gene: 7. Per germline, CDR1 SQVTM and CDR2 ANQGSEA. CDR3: CSGGTGSYQETQYF. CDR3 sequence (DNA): TGCAGCGGCGGGACAGGTTCGTACCAAGAGACCCAGTACTTC.

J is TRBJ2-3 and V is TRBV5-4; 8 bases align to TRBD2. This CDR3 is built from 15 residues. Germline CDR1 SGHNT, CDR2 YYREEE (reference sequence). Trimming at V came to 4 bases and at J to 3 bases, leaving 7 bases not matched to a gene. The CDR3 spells CASSRPGGPTDTQYF. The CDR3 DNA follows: TGTGCCAGCAGCAGGCCGGGAGGGCCAACAGATACGCAGTATTTT. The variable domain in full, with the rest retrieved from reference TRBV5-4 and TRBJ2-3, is ETGVTQSPTHLIKTRGQQVTLRCSSQSGHNTVSWYQQALGQGPQFIFQYYREEENGRGNFPPRFSGLQFPNYSSELNVNALELDDSALYLCASSRPGGPTDTQYFGPGTRLTVL.

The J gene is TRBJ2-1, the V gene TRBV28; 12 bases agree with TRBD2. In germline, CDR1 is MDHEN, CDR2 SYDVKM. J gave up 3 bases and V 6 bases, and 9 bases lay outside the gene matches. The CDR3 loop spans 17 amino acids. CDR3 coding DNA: TGTGCCAGCAGCACCAGGTGGACTAGCGGGATCTACAATGAGCAGTTCTTC. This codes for CASSTRWTSGIYNEQFF.

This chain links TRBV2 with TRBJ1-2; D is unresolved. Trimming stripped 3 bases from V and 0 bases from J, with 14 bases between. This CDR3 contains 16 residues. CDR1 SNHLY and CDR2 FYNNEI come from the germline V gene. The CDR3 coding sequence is TGTGCCAGCAGTGAGGGTGGGAGAGTGGCTAACTATGGCTACACCTTC. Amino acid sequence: CASSEGGRVANYGYTF.

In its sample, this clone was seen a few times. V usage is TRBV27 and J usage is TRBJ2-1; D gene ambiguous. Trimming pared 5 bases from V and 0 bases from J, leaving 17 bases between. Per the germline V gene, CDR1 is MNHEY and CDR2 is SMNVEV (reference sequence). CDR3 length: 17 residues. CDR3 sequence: CASSSTGRKTSYNEQFF. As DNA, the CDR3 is TGTGCCAGCAGTAGCACCGGGCGGAAAACCTCCTACAATGAGCAGTTCTTC.

The CDR3, as DNA: TGTGCCAGCAGTGAAGGGGAGGACTATGGCTACACCTTC. Translated: CASSEGEDYGYTF. This sequence joins TRBV2 and TRBJ1-2; D remains ambiguous. The CDR3 extends over 13 amino acids. V was cut by 1 base and J by 3 bases, with 6 bases left in between. The germline V gene has CDR1 SNHLY and CDR2 FYNNEI.

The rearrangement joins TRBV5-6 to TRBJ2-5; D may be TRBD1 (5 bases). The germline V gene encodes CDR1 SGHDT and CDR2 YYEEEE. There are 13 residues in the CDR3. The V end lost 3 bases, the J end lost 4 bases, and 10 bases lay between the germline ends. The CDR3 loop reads CASSSIGVETQYF. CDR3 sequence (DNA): TGTGCCAGCAGCTCGATAGGGGTAGAGACCCAGTACTTC.

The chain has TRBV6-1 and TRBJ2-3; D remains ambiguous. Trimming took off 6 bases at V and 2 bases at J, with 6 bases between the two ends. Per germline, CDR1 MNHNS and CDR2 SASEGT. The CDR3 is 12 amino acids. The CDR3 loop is CASSRNTDTQYF. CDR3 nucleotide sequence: TGTGCCAGCAGCCGGAACACAGATACGCAGTATTTT.

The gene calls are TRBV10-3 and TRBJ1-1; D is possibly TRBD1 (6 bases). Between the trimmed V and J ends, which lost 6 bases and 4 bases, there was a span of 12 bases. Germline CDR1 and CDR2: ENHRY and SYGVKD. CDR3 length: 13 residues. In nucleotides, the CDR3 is TGTGCCATCAGATCGAAGGGGGGCACTGAAGCTTTCTTT. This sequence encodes CAIRSKGGTEAFF.

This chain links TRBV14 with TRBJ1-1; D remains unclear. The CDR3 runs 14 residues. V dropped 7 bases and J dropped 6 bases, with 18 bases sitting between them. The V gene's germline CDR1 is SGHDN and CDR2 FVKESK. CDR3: CASKGPSLDAEAFF. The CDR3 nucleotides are TGTGCCAGCAAAGGGCCGTCCTTGGATGCTGAAGCTTTCTTT.

CDR3 nucleotide sequence: TGTGCCAGCAGCCAAACAACGGCAGGGGGACAGCCCCAGCATTTT. It specifies CASSQTTAGGQPQHF. The chain links TRBV14 to TRBJ1-5; TRBD1 agrees at 7 bases. The junction had 8 bases not matched to a gene; V was cut back by 2 bases and J by 7 bases. The CDR3 is 15 amino acids. The germline V gene encodes CDR1 SGHDN and CDR2 FVKESK.

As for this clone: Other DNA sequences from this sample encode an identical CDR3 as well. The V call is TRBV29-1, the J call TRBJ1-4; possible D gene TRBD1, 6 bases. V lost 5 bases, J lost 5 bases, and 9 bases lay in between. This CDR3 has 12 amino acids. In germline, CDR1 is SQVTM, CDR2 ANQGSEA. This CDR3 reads CSVRRGNEKLFF. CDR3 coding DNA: TGCAGCGTTCGCAGGGGAAATGAAAAACTGTTTTTT.

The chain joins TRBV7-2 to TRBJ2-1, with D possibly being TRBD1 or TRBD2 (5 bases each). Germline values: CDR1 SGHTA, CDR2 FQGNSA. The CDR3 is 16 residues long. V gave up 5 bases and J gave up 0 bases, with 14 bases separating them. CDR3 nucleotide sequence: TGTGCCAGCAGCCAACTTTCGGGGCGCTCCTACAATGAGCAGTTCTTC. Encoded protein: CASSQLSGRSYNEQFF.

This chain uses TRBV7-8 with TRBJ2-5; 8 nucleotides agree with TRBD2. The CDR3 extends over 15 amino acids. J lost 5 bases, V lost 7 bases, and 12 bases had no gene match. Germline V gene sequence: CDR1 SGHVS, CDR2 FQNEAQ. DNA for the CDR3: TGTGCCAGCACCGAATTAGCGGGAAAAGAGGAGACCCAGTACTTC. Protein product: CASTELAGKEETQYF. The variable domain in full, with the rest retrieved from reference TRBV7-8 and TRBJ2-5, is GAGVSQSPRYKVAKRGQDVALRCDPISGHVSLFWYQQALGQGPEFLTYFQNEAQLDKSGLPSDRFFAERPEGSVSTLKIQRTQQEDSAVYLCASTELAGKEETQYFGPGTRLLVL.

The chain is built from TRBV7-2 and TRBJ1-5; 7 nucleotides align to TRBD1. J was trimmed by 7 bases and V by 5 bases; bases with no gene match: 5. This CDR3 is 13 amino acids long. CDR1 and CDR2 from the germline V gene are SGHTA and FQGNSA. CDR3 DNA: TGTGCCAGCAGCCAAGACAGGGTCCAGCCCCAGCATTTT. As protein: CASSQDRVQPQHF.

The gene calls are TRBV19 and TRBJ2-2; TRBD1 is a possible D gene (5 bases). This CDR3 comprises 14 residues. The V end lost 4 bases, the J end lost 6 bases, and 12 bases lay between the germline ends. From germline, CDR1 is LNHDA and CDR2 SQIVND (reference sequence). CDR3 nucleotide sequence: TGTGCCAGTAGTAAGACAGTGCAGGCCGGGGAGCTGTTTTTT. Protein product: CASSKTVQAGELFF.

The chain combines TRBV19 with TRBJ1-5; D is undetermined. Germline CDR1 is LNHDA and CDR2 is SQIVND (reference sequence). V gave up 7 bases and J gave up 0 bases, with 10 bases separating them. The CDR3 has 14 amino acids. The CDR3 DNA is TGTGCCAGTACGTGGGTGTATAGCAATCAGCCCCAGCATTTT. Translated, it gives CASTWVYSNQPQHF.

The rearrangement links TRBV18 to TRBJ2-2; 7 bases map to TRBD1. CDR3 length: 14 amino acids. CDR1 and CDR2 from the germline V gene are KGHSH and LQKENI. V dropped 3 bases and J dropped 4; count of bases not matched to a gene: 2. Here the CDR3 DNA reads TGTGCCAGCTCACCGGGACAGATCACCGGGGAGCTGTTTTTT. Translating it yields CASSPGQITGELFF.

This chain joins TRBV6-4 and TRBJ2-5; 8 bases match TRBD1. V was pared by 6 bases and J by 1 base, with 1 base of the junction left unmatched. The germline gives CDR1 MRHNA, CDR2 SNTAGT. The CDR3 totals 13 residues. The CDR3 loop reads CASRDRGQETQYF. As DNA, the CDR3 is TGTGCCAGCAGAGACAGGGGCCAAGAGACCCAGTACTTC.

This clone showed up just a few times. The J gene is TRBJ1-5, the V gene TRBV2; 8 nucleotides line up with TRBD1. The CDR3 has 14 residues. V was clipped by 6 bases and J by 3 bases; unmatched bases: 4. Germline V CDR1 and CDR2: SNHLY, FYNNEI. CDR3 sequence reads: CASRATGANQPQHF. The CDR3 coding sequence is TGTGCCAGCAGGGCGACAGGGGCCAATCAGCCCCAGCATTTT.

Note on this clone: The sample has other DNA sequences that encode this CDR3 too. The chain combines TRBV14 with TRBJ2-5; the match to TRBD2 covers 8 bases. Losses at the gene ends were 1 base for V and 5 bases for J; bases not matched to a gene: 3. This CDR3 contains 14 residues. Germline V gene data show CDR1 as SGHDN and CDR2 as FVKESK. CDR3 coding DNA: TGTGCCAGCAGCCAAGGAGCGGGGGCCGAGACCCAGTACTTC. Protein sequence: CASSQGAGAETQYF.

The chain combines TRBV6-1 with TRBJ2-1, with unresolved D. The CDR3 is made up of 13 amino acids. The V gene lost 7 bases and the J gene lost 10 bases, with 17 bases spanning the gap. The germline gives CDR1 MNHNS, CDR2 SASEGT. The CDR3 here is CASTYILALEQFF. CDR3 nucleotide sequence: TGTGCCAGCACCTACATTTTAGCCCTAGAGCAGTTCTTC.

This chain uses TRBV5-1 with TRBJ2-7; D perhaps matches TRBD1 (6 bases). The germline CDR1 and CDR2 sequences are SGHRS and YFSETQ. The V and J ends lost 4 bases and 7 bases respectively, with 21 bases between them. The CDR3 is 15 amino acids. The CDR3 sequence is CASSASQGSPGEQYF. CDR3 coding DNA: TGCGCCAGCAGCGCGAGTCAGGGGTCCCCGGGGGAGCAGTACTTC.

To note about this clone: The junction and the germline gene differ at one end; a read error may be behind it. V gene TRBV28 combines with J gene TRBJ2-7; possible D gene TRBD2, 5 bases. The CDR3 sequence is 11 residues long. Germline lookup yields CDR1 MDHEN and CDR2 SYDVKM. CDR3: CASSLSGGLAF. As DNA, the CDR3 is TGTGCCAGCAGTTTATCTGGCGGGCTAGCCTTC.